This T cell receptor (beta chain) was sequenced in a study of shared clonotypes between healthy human individuals (dated by TCRdb to 2018 to 2020). Describing the broader study: A few men and a couple of women, aged 18 to 49 years, made up the cohort. Per donor, leukapheresis produced somewhere between about 0.8 and 9 billion PBMCs. To increase sequencing depth and limit assay-specific biases, TCR repertoire library preparation and sequencing were carried out by different laboratories using diverse techniques. Blood TCR repertoires of a handful of healthy adults were deeply sequenced to estimate repertoire size and the extent of clonotype sharing between individuals. For each donor, CD4 naive and CD4 memory were each given three plates, CD8 naive was given two plates, and CD8 memory was given one plate.

The CDR3, from cysteine to phenylalanine, totals 14 residues. Solely the CDR3 DNA is kept, with 42 bases framed from the first base. CDR1 and CDR2 were assigned from the germline V gene as SQVTM and ANQGSEA. V is pruned by 7 bases and J by 6 bases, leaving 12 bases of the junction without a gene match. Study-wide findings and limitations: Sharing across a few donors was observed for roughly 5.4% of naive CD4, 3% to 3.5% of naive CD8, about 2.3% of memory CD4, and approximately 0.41% of memory CD8 clonotypes. Only blood was sampled, and tissue TCR repertoires likely differ from those in blood. The small number of donors limited the genetic and exposure-history diversity represented. Compared with non-shared clonotypes, clonotypes shared by all four sorted-subset donors had higher generation probabilities. Based on pairwise subsampling, the degree of clonotype sharing among donors was expected to be affected by sequencing depth. Estimated clonotype richness was generally larger for naive than for memory subsets. Rarefaction of sorted-subset datasets indicated incomplete sequencing despite the large sequencing depth.

Using the deep immunoSEQ assay, multiplex PCR amplified TCR CDR3 regions from genomic DNA. Extracted genomic DNA from each cell subset was spread evenly across all wells of several immunoSEQ 96-well plates, with each plate serving as a replicate. For sorted subsets, approximately 0.2 ug of genomic DNA, equivalent to 25,000 to 30,000 T cell genomes, went into each replicate PCR. Purified libraries were quantified with a Qubit 3.0 fluorometer, sized on a Bioanalyzer 2100, and re-quantified with the KAPA Library Quantification kit. Every immunoSEQ 96-well plate was sequenced on a separate single-read 150-cycle Illumina NextSeq 550 flow cell. As for the original processing: The immunoSEQ output contained only junctional sequences without quality scores, so filtering could not match that applied to full-length reads. To assign V/J genes and CDR3, sequences were annotated against IMGT germline references using PyIR, a Python wrapper for IgBLAST v1.9. Reads were filtered out if the reads had weak V/J assignments (E-value above 1e-6), no CDR3, stop codons, out-of-frame junctions, or ambiguous translated residues. V3J clonotypes were defined by identical inferred V gene, J gene, and CDR3 amino acid sequence. To compute the percentage overlap between repertoires, the number of shared unique clonotypes was divided by the size of the smaller repertoire. Repertoire richness was assessed with RTK rarefaction, the Chao1 estimator, and Recon v2.1 estimates of unobserved clonotypes. Generation probabilities were computed with OLGA for all TCRbeta clonotypes obtained by the gDNA method from a handful of donors. Drawn from immuneACCESS, this table holds only the in-frame rearrangements with V and J called that TCRdb kept. Clones are partly lost; checked studies trace under half to an unresolved V gene and leave the rest unexplained. The V and J calls and clone size are taken from that table; D and trimming were inferred from the DNA. The sample yields more than 550,000 clones; approximately 90% were counted once. Approximately 22% of the sample is taken by the ten largest.

For the CD8 naive samples, CD45RO-negative cells were positively selected for CCR7, yielding a CD45RA+CCR7+ population from which TemRA cells were excluded. Healthy HIV-negative adults with no recently reported acute infections or vaccinations were included as donors. Only Caucasian adults living in Nashville, Tennessee, USA were represented among the donors. Blood was collected by leukapheresis, and PBMCs were isolated by Ficoll-Histopaque density gradient centrifugation and then cryopreserved in liquid nitrogen vapor phase. Analytical flow cytometry was used to check the purity and quantity of each magnetically sorted T cell population. Genomic DNA was isolated from every sorted fraction and measured by UV absorbance on a Nanodrop 2000c. Notes on this clone: What antigen it recognizes has not been identified. Qualities for individual bases were not recorded, and no much larger clone is one base off.

The sequence was obtained from a man aged 25-45 years in good health. Recombination connected TRBV29-1 to TRBJ2-7; 10 nucleotides in the junction match TRBD1. Sequenced sample: naive CD8+ T cells sorted from blood. This specimen's cell subset or site label, interpreted: CD45RA+CCR7+. The CDR3 sequence is CSAAPGQGRSEQYF. The DNA sequence follows: TGCAGCGCAGCTCCGGGACAGGGGAGGTCCGAGCAGTACTTC.